Presented here are 29 T cell receptor beta chains from one specimen sequenced in a study of T cells in women clearing cervical HPV infection. Assay: immunoSEQ multiplex PCR; the TCRdb copy retains only in-frame clones and omits some. The sample includes 30,000 to 35,000 clones. Sequencing used blood buffy coat. The source is a woman aged 18 to 75 with a cervical HPV16 infection that either progressed to CIN3+ or cleared (not recorded which).

Regarding this clone: The read halts 3 residues ahead of the CDR3 end, with the missing end drawn from the germline J gene. This rearrangement joins TRBV7-2 to TRBJ2-3; 7 nucleotides line up with TRBD2. Germline-derived CDR1 and CDR2 are SGHTA and FQGNSA. CDR3 length equals 14 residues. V lost 5 bases to trimming and J lost 8 bases; unmatched junction nucleotides: 10. CDR3: CASSDRSTGGTQYF. CDR3 DNA, as far as it was read: TGTGCCAGCAGCGATCGGTCGACGGGGGGTACG.

Notes on this clone: Germline is not matched at one junction end, which may reflect a read error. The read stops 3 residues short of the end of the CDR3; the missing end is completed from the germline J gene. The identical CDR3 is also encoded by other nucleotide sequences in the sample. V usage is TRBV7-3 and J usage is TRBJ1-3, with a weak D call TRBD1 (6 bases). CDR3 length equals 17 residues. Germline V CDR1 and CDR2: SGHTA, FQGTGA. The CDR3 sequence is CASSLTAGAFSGNTIYF. Incomplete CDR3 DNA: TGTGCCAGCAGCTTAACCGCAGGGGCTTTCTCTGGAAACACA.

To note about this clone: The CDR3 end lies 3 residues beyond the end of the read and is filled in from the germline J gene. The rearrangement links TRBV29-1 to TRBJ2-3; D may be TRBD1 (5 bases). Germline V gene lookup returns CDR1 SQVTM and CDR2 ANQGSEA. The CDR3 is 13 residues long. V was trimmed by 4 bases and J by 3 bases, leaving 11 bases between them. The CDR3 protein is CSVVRVGTDTQYF. The sequenced CDR3 bases are TGCAGCGTTGTCAGGGTGGGAACAGATACG.

On this clone: The DNA ends 3 residues before the CDR3 does, and the rest of the CDR3 is filled in from the germline J gene. Other DNA sequences in the same sample also yield this CDR3. This chain uses TRBV18 with TRBJ1-3, with D unresolved. The CDR3 contains 20 residues. V was trimmed by 2 bases and J by 0 bases, leaving 23 bases between them. The germline gives CDR1 KGHSH, CDR2 LQKENI. The CDR3 loop reads CASSPGGGLGPEGSGNTIYF. CDR3 bases read: TGTGCCAGCTCACCAGGTGGAGGGCTTGGCCCGGAGGGCTCTGGAAACACC.

To note about this clone: The sequence runs out 3 residues before the end of the CDR3; the remainder is reconstructed from the germline J gene. The V gene is TRBV5-6, the J gene TRBJ1-6; D perhaps matches TRBD1 (6 bases). The V gene lost 7 bases and the J gene lost 12 bases, with 23 bases spanning the gap. The CDR3 contains 15 residues. The V gene's germline CDR1 is SGHDT and CDR2 YYEEEE. CDR3 bases read: TGTGCCAGCCAACAGGGCACTGGGAATTGGGGACCC. It is translated as CASQQGTGNWGP. The entire CDR3 is CASQQGTGNWGPLHF.

Worth noting for this clone: The read halts 3 residues ahead of the CDR3 end, with the missing end drawn from the germline J gene. This sequence joins TRBV5-1 and TRBJ2-1, with D perhaps TRBD1 or TRBD2 (6 bases each). Germline CDR1 SGHRS, CDR2 YFSETQ. The CDR3 runs to 15 residues. Trimming took off 4 bases at V and 2 bases at J, with 13 bases between the two ends. The CDR3 loop reads CASSLEGVAYNEQFF. The CDR3 DNA, read in part, is TGCGCCAGCAGCCTGGAGGGGGTCGCCTACAATGAG.

As regards this clone: The CDR3 extends 3 residues past the end of the read, so its final part is completed from the germline J gene. J is TRBJ1-6 and V is TRBV18; the D gene is possibly TRBD1 (5 bases). Per the germline V gene, CDR1 is KGHSH and CDR2 is LQKENI. This CDR3 region has 14 residues. Trimming took off 1 base at V and 11 bases at J, with 12 bases between the two ends. The CDR3 DNA, read in part, is TGTGCCAGCTCACCACAAACAGGCAGCCCACCC. Its translation: CASSPQTGSPP. The full-length CDR3 reads as CASSPQTGSPPLHF.

Remarks on this clone: Read data end 3 residues before the CDR3 end; the end is taken from the germline J gene. This chain links TRBV2 with TRBJ1-2; no reliable D call. Germline V gene lookup returns CDR1 SNHLY and CDR2 FYNNEI. The CDR3 is 13 residues long. The CDR3 loop reads CASSLYLSSSYTF. Partial CDR3 DNA: TGTGCCAGCAGCCTATATTTATCGTCGAGC.

In the case of this clone: Sequencing ends 3 residues short of the CDR3 end; the germline J gene provides the rest. Other DNA sequences from this sample encode an identical CDR3 as well. J is TRBJ1-3 and V is TRBV6-1, with TRBD1 identical over 8 bases. Germline loops: CDR1 MNHNS, CDR2 SASEGT. CDR3 length equals 16 residues. V lost 0 bases, J lost 4 bases, and 5 bases stayed unmatched. Partial CDR3 DNA: TGTGCCAGCAGTGAAGCAGTCCGGACAGGGGGAAACACC. Protein product: CASSEAVRTGGNT. The full-length CDR3 reads as CASSEAVRTGGNTIYF.

As to this clone: The sequenced fragment ends 3 residues before the CDR3 boundary, so the rest is inferred from the germline J gene. The chain links TRBV6-1 to TRBJ1-4; the D is unclear. This CDR3 is built from 15 residues. Germline CDR1 and CDR2: MNHNS and SASEGT. CDR3 loop: CASSVPSSYNSPLFF. The covered CDR3 bases are TGTGCCAGCAGTGTACCGAGCTCCTATAATTCACCA.

This clone is labeled medium-sized based on frequency. The CDR3 end lies 3 residues beyond the end of the read and is filled in from the germline J gene. The genes are TRBV7-2 and TRBJ2-1; 8 nucleotides agree with TRBD2. V was clipped by 0 bases and J by 9 bases; unmatched bases: 4. The germline gives CDR1 SGHTA, CDR2 FQGNSA. The CDR3 covers 14 residues. The CDR3 bases that were read are TGTGCCAGCAGCTTAGCGCTCGGGGGGGTTGAG. It specifies CASSLALGGVE. The whole CDR3 is CASSLALGGVEQFF.

Details on this clone: The missing CDR3 end, 3 residues past where the read stops, is filled in from the germline J gene. The chain uses TRBV18 and TRBJ2-5; D call uncertain. V lost 6 bases to trimming and J lost 3 bases, with 17 bases between them. CDR1 KGHSH and CDR2 LQKENI come from the germline V gene. This CDR3 is 15 amino acids long. The sequenced CDR3 bases are TGTGCCAGCTCGGCACAGCAGAGGAGTAAAGAGACC. This translates into CASSAQQRSKET. The entire CDR3 sequence reads CASSAQQRSKETQYF.

As concerns this clone: The read halts 3 residues ahead of the CDR3 end, with the missing end drawn from the germline J gene. The chain has TRBV18 and TRBJ1-5; 8 bases are shared with TRBD1. Germline loops: CDR1 KGHSH, CDR2 LQKENI. The CDR3 contains 14 residues. V lost 3 bases, J lost 6 bases, and 4 bases stayed unmatched. The sequenced CDR3 bases are TGTGCCAGCTCACCGATCACAGGGGGTCAGCCC. Amino acids: CASSPITGGQP. Given in full, the CDR3 is CASSPITGGQPQHF.

As concerns this clone: The read gets to within 3 residues of the CDR3 end, and the germline J gene fills in the rest. The genes are TRBV2 and TRBJ1-2; the D gene is possibly TRBD1 (5 bases). The CDR3 extends over 15 amino acids. Germline CDR1 is SNHLY and CDR2 is FYNNEI. Trimming removed 0 bases from V and 3 bases from J, with 11 bases in between. The DNA read from the CDR3 is TGTGCCAGCAGTGAAGCCAGGGCGGCAGACTATGGC. This gives the protein CASSEARAADYG. The whole CDR3 protein reads CASSEARAADYGYTF.

Notes on this clone: The read gets to within 3 residues of the CDR3 end, and the germline J gene fills in the rest. This chain connects TRBV5-6 to TRBJ2-7; D not resolved. The V end lost 0 bases, the J end lost 0 bases, and 7 bases lay between the germline ends. The CDR3 extends over 14 amino acids. Germline CDR1 and CDR2: SGHDT and YYEEEE. The CDR3 is CASSLVGSSYEQYF. The sequenced part of the CDR3 DNA is TGTGCCAGCAGCTTGGTCGGTAGCTCCTACGAG.

On this clone itself: The sequence runs out 3 residues before the end of the CDR3; the remainder is reconstructed from the germline J gene. This chain uses TRBV11-2 with TRBJ2-1, with D tentatively TRBD1 (6 bases). This CDR3 has 15 residues. V was cut by 3 bases and J by 5 bases, with 14 bases left in between. Germline CDR1 SGHAT, CDR2 FQNNGV. The part of the CDR3 DNA that was read is TGTGCCAGCAGCTTTCGGACAGCCGGAAACAATGAG. Translating it yields CASSFRTAGNNE. The CDR3 in its entirety is CASSFRTAGNNEQFF.

The CDR3 region is CASSAASGVETQYF. The sequenced CDR3 bases are TGTGCCAGCAGCGCCGCTAGCGGGGTAGAGACG. V is TRBV2 and J is TRBJ2-3, with 9 bases identical to TRBD2. The CDR3 end falls 3 residues outside the read, so it is completed with the germline J gene. The germline gives CDR1 SNHLY, CDR2 FYNNEI. CDR3 length: 14 residues.

As regards this clone: The read ends 3 residues early relative to the CDR3; the germline J gene fills the gap. The genes are TRBV14 and TRBJ1-4; D gene uncertain. With 3 bases removed from V and 4 bases from J, the gap between germline ends came to 15 bases. Germline CDR1 SGHDN, CDR2 FVKESK. There are 16 residues in the CDR3. CDR3 bases read: TGTGCCAGCAGCCAGGGTTCGAGGGCCTTTAATGAAAAA. Its translation: CASSQGSRAFNEK. The whole CDR3 protein is CASSQGSRAFNEKLFF.

Notes on this clone: The sequence runs out 3 residues before the end of the CDR3; the remainder is reconstructed from the germline J gene. V usage is TRBV7-2 and J usage is TRBJ1-4; no firm D call. The CDR3 is 14 amino acids. CDR1 is SGHTA, CDR2 FQGNSA, per germline. The covered CDR3 bases are TGTGCCAGCAGCTTTGGGCTTTATAATTCACCA. It codes for CASSFGLYNSP. The full CDR3 protein reads CASSFGLYNSPLFF.

With regard to this clone: Sequencing ends 3 residues short of the CDR3 end; the germline J gene provides the rest. The gene calls are TRBV7-9 and TRBJ1-2; 7 bases line up with TRBD1. Unmatched junction bases numbered 7, after V lost 5 bases and J lost 7 bases. CDR3 length: 13 amino acids. CDR1 and CDR2 (germline): SEHNR, FQNEAQ (reference sequence). Here the CDR3 reads CASSAGGVPGYTF. The CDR3 bases that were read are TGTGCCAGCAGCGCAGGGGGTGTGCCTGGC.

Notes on this clone: Read coverage stops 3 residues before the CDR3 terminus; the germline J gene supplies the remainder. The chain uses TRBV23-1 and TRBJ2-1; D call uncertain. TRBV23-1 is an open reading frame whose function is uncertain. CDR3 size: 14 residues. V was trimmed by 1 base and J by 4 bases, leaving 8 bases between them. The CDR3 loop reads CASSQFRLYNEQFF. CDR3 DNA (partial): TGCGCCAGCAGTCAATTTCGTCTATACAATGAG.

Details on this clone: The CDR3 end lies 3 residues beyond the end of the read and is filled in from the germline J gene. The rearrangement joins TRBV20-1 to TRBJ2-7, with 9 bases matching TRBD2. CDR1 is DFQATT and CDR2 is SNEGSKA in the germline V gene (reference sequence). The ends lost 6 bases at V and 6 bases at J; junction bases unmatched: 9. The CDR3 consists of 13 residues. CDR3 loop: CSAPSGNSAEQYF. Incomplete CDR3 DNA: TGCAGTGCCCCTAGCGGGAACAGCGCCGAG.

About this clone itself: The read ends 3 residues early relative to the CDR3; the germline J gene fills the gap. The chain employs TRBV5-1 and TRBJ1-1; perhaps TRBD1 as D (5 bases). V dropped 0 bases and J dropped 1 base, with 10 bases sitting between them. This CDR3 spans 15 amino acids. Germline V gene lookup returns CDR1 SGHRS and CDR2 YFSETQ. Incomplete CDR3 DNA: TGCGCCAGCAGCTTGGATGGGGGGTGGAACACTGAA. This encodes CASSLDGGWNTE. The full CDR3 reads CASSLDGGWNTEAFF.

Regarding this clone: The missing CDR3 end, 3 residues past where the read stops, is filled in from the germline J gene. V usage is TRBV5-1 and J usage is TRBJ1-1; the D is unclear. Germline values: CDR1 SGHRS, CDR2 YFSETQ. Trimming shortened V by 6 bases and J by 1 base, and 10 bases separated the two germline ends. The CDR3 contains 13 residues. The CDR3 loop reads CASTQTGNTEAFF. The CDR3 DNA, read in part, is TGCGCCAGCACCCAGACGGGGAACACTGAA.

Note on this clone: The read gets to within 3 residues of the CDR3 end, and the germline J gene fills in the rest. The chain carries TRBV7-2 and TRBJ2-3; tentatively, D is TRBD1 (5 bases). The CDR3 loop spans 15 amino acids. Germline V gene sequence: CDR1 SGHTA, CDR2 FQGNSA. The CDR3 bases that were read are TGTGCCAGCAGCTTAGGAGGCAGGGTGGAAGAGACG. Translation: CASSLGGRVEET. The full CDR3 protein reads CASSLGGRVEETQYF.

Worth noting for this clone: The CDR3 end is not reached by the read, which stops 3 residues before it; the germline J gene fills it in. V is TRBV5-1 and J is TRBJ1-5; D possibly corresponds to TRBD1 (6 bases). Trimming removed 0 bases at V and 2 bases at J, with 6 bases between. CDR1 and CDR2 from the germline V gene are SGHRS and YFSETQ. This CDR3 spans 14 amino acids. Partial CDR3 DNA: TGCGCCAGCAGCTTGGCAGGGGGCAATCAGCCC. Translation gives CASSLAGGNQP. The whole CDR3 is CASSLAGGNQPQHF. Using reference TRBV5-1 and TRBJ1-5 for the parts outside the CDR3, the full variable domain is KAGVTQTPRYLIKTRGQQVTLSCSPISGHRSVSWYQQTPGQGLQFLFEYFSETQRNKGNFPGRFSGRQFSNSRSEMNVSTLELGDSALYLCASSLAGGNQPQHFGDGTRLSIL.

Regarding this clone: The read stops 3 residues short of the end of the CDR3; the missing end is completed from the germline J gene. The V call is TRBV7-6, the J call TRBJ1-2; D is perhaps TRBD1 (5 bases). The CDR3 sequence is 14 residues long. CDR1 SGHVS and CDR2 FNYEAQ come from the germline V gene. CDR3: CASNGGGSTDTYTF. Incomplete CDR3 DNA: TGTGCCAGCAACGGCGGGGGTAGCACAGATACC.

Of note for this clone: The CDR3 end lies 3 residues beyond the end of the read and is filled in from the germline J gene. The genes are TRBV19 and TRBJ2-5, with 10 bases fitting TRBD2. Trimming cost V 4 bases and J 5 bases; bases outside gene matches: 28. Germline assignment: CDR1 LNHDA and CDR2 SQIVND (reference sequence). CDR3 length: 22 residues. The CDR3 DNA, read in part, is TGTGCCAGTAGTAAATTCCCACCGGGGCAGTTAAGTCTAGCGGGAGCCGGGGAGACC. Translated: CASSKFPPGQLSLAGAGET. The complete CDR3 reads CASSKFPPGQLSLAGAGETQYF.

Concerning this clone: With the read ending 3 residues before the CDR3 end, the germline J gene is used to fill in that end. This chain links TRBV19 with TRBJ2-5; TRBD2 matches 10 bases. The trim removed 3 bases at V and 2 bases at J, leaving 3 bases unmatched. Germline V gene data show CDR1 as LNHDA and CDR2 as SQIVND (reference sequence). CDR3 length: 15 residues. The CDR3 DNA, read in part, is TGTGCCAGTAGTATCACTAGCGGGATTCAAGAGACC. Residues: CASSITSGIQET. The whole CDR3 protein is CASSITSGIQETQYF. The full variable domain, completed using reference TRBV19 and TRBJ2-5, is DGGITQSPKYLFRKEGQNVTLSCEQNLNHDAMYWYRQDPGQGLRLIYYSQIVNDFQKGDIAEGYSVSREKKESFPLTVTSAQKNPTAFYLCASSITSGIQETQYFGPGTRLLVL.